The T cell receptor beta chain under discussion was sequenced for a study of cytotoxic CD8 clonotypes in ibrutinib-treated CLL. In the study overall: The group held approximately eleven relapsed/refractory and about 15 treatment-naive patients, with fewer than 18 IGHV unmutated.

The data were produced by immunoSEQ multiplex PCR, yet TCRdb's version contains in-frame clones alone and is incomplete. This repertoire shows 150,000 to 200,000 clones, 84% found once; its top ten account for about 4.9%. This CDR3 has 16 amino acids. V shed 5 bases, J shed 5 bases, and the junction held 10 bases outside the gene matches. The germline gives CDR1 SGHTA, CDR2 FQGNSA. The sequencing here drew on PBMCs, taken after 24 months of ibrutinib treatment. The rearrangement joins TRBV7-2 to TRBJ2-2; 8 bases map to TRBD2. The TCR was taken from a human donor with chronic lymphocytic leukemia. The CDR3 region has the DNA TGTGCCAGCAGCCCCGCTGCGGGGGGACCTACCGGGGAGCTGTTTTTT. The encoded protein is CASSPAAGGPTGELFF.